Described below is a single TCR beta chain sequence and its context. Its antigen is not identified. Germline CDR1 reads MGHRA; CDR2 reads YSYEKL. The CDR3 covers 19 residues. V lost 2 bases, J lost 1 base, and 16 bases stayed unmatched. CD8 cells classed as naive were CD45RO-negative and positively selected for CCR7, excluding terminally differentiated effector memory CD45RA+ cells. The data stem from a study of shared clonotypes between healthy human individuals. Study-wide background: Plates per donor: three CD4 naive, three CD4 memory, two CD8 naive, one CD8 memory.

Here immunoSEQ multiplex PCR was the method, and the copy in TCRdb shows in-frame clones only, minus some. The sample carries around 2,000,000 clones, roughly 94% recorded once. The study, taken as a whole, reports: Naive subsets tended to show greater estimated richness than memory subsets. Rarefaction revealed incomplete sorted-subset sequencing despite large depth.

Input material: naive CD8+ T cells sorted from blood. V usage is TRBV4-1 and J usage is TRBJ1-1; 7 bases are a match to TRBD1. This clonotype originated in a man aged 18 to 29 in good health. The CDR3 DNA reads TGCGCCAGCAGCCAACAGGAGACAGGGCGCCGGGGACGGAACACTGAAGCTTTCTTT. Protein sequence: CASSQQETGRRGRNTEAFF.